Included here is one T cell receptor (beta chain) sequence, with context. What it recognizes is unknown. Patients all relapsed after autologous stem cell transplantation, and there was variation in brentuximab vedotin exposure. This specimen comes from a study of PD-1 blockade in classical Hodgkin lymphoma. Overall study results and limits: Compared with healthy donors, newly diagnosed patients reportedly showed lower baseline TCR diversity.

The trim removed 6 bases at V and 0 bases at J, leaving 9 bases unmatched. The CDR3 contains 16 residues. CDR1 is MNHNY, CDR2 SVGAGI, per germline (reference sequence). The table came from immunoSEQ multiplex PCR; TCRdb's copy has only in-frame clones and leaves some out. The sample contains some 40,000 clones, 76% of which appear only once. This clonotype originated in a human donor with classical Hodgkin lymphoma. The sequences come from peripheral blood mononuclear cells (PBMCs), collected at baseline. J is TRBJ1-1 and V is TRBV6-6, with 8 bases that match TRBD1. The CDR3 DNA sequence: TGTGCCAGCAGACACACCCGGACAGGGTTGAACACTGAAGCTTTCTTT. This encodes CASRHTRTGLNTEAFF.